A single sample gave rise to the 27 T cell receptor beta chains below, sequenced in a study of CD8+ T cells in alopecia areata. The authors extracted RNA and reverse transcribed it into cDNA as the sequencing template. The repertoire was sequenced with immunoSEQ multiplex PCR; TCRdb's copy has only in-frame clones and lacks some. The repertoire holds 90,000 to 120,000 clones, 55% to 60% seen once, with 20% to 30% in the top ten. Material for sequencing was NKG2D-low CD8+ T cells sorted from blood. Source of these receptors: a human donor with alopecia areata.

The chain couples TRBV27 to TRBJ2-7; no firm D call. The CDR3 extends over 11 amino acids. Germline V gene data show CDR1 as MNHEY and CDR2 as SMNVEV (reference sequence). Trimming shortened V by 4 bases and J by 9 bases, and 10 bases separated the two germline ends. CDR3 DNA: TGTGCCAGCAGTTCGGGTCCGGGGCAGTACTTC. Amino acids: CASSSGPGQYF.

The J gene is TRBJ1-4, the V gene TRBV7-6; 9 positions agree with TRBD1. CDR1 and CDR2 from the germline V gene are SGHVS and FNYEAQ. The CDR3 is made up of 16 amino acids. Trimming cost V 1 base and J 0 bases; bases outside gene matches: 0. In nucleotides, the CDR3 is TGTGCCAGCAGCTTAGGACAGGGGGCAACTAATGAAAAACTGTTTTTT. Translation: CASSLGQGATNEKLFF. Full variable domain (outside the CDR3, taken from reference TRBV7-6 and TRBJ1-4): GAGVSQSPRYKVTKRGQDVALRCDPISGHVSLYWYRQALGQGPEFLTYFNYEAQQDKSGLPNDRFSAERPEGSISTLTIQRTEQRDSAMYRCASSLGQGATNEKLFFGSGTQLSVL.

The V call is TRBV7-8, the J call TRBJ2-1, with 15 nucleotides matching TRBD2. The CDR3 consists of 20 residues. Germline V gives CDR1 SGHVS, CDR2 FQNEAQ. V gave up 5 bases and J gave up 9 bases; unmatched junction bases: 20. The CDR3 DNA is TGTGCCAGCAGCCAACCCGGGACTAGCGGGGGGAGGCCCAGGGGTCCTGAGCAGTTCTTC. Its translation: CASSQPGTSGGRPRGPEQFF.

The rearrangement links TRBV4-1 to TRBJ1-1; 7 bases are shared with TRBD1. Germline CDR1 reads MGHRA; CDR2 reads YSYEKL. The CDR3 is made up of 16 amino acids. Trimming took 6 bases from V and 1 from J; bases not matched to a gene: 11. The CDR3 loop is CASRTGQTKPNTEAFF. The CDR3 DNA follows: TGCGCCAGCAGAACGGGACAGACCAAACCGAACACTGAAGCTTTCTTT.

The chain recombines TRBV9 with TRBJ1-2; D remains unclear. This CDR3 has 11 residues. From germline, CDR1 is SGDLS and CDR2 YYNGEE. V lost 3 bases to trimming and J lost 8 bases, with 8 bases between them. The chain's CDR3 is CASSGPVGYTF. For the CDR3, the DNA is TGTGCCAGCAGCGGACCGGTCGGCTACACCTTC.

V usage is TRBV28 and J usage is TRBJ2-3; the D is unclear. Trimming shortened V by 8 bases and J by 0 bases, and 3 bases separated the two germline ends. The CDR3 contains 11 residues. Germline CDR1 reads MDHEN; CDR2 reads SYDVKM. In DNA form, the CDR3 reads TGTGCCAGCCACAGCACAGATACGCAGTATTTT. Residues: CASHSTDTQYF.

This clone occurred a few times. V and J are TRBV27 and TRBJ2-1; 9 nucleotides align to TRBD1. The CDR3 totals 12 residues. Germline V gene sequence: CDR1 MNHEY, CDR2 SMNVEV (reference sequence). V lost 6 bases, J lost 6 bases, and 0 bases stayed unmatched. CDR3: CASRTGGNEQFF. The CDR3 DNA reads as TGTGCCAGCAGGACAGGGGGCAATGAGCAGTTCTTC.

V gene TRBV9 combines with J gene TRBJ1-2; TRBD1 is a possible D gene (5 bases). The germline V gene encodes CDR1 SGDLS and CDR2 YYNGEE. V gave up 0 bases and J gave up 4 bases, with 13 bases separating them. The CDR3 length is 15 residues. Here the CDR3 DNA reads TGTGCCAGCAGCGTAGCCCCTACAGGACTCTATGGCTACACCTTC. It is translated as CASSVAPTGLYGYTF.

CDR3 DNA: TGCAGCGTTGGTACAGGGTTTGAGTCCTACGAGCAGTACTTC. Translated, it gives CSVGTGFESYEQYF. The rearrangement joins TRBV29-1 to TRBJ2-7; D possibly corresponds to TRBD1 (6 bases). This CDR3 region has 14 residues. The V and J ends lost 4 bases and 1 base respectively, with 14 bases between them. From germline, CDR1 is SQVTM and CDR2 ANQGSEA.

V is TRBV27 and J is TRBJ2-7, with unresolved D. The CDR3 consists of 11 residues. Per germline, CDR1 MNHEY and CDR2 SMNVEV (reference sequence). V lost 5 bases to trimming and J lost 2 bases, with 4 bases between them. CDR3 residues: CASSTPYEQYF. Written as DNA, the CDR3 is TGTGCCAGCAGTACCCCCTACGAGCAGTACTTC.

V is TRBV27 and J is TRBJ2-7, with D perhaps TRBD1 (6 bases). Trimming pared 4 bases from V and 3 bases from J, leaving 13 bases between. The germline V gene has CDR1 MNHEY and CDR2 SMNVEV (reference sequence). The CDR3 is 14 amino acids. The CDR3: CASSYRQDHYEQYF. Here the CDR3 DNA reads TGTGCCAGCAGTTACAGACAGGATCACTACGAGCAGTACTTC.

The chain couples TRBV6-6 to TRBJ1-1; D is ambiguous. The CDR3 is made up of 15 amino acids. The V end was cut by 1 base, the J end by 2 bases, with 11 bases between. CDR1 and CDR2 (germline): MNHNY, SVGAGI (reference sequence). CDR3 protein: CASSYLGDGNTEAFF. CDR3 DNA: TGTGCCAGCAGTTACTTGGGTGACGGTAACACTGAAGCTTTCTTT.

The gene calls are TRBV15 and TRBJ2-1, with a possible D match to TRBD2 (5 bases). V was cut by 0 bases and J by 5 bases, with 8 bases left in between. Germline V gene data show CDR1 as LNHNV and CDR2 as YYDKDF (reference sequence). The CDR3 has 14 residues. CDR3 region: CATSRDPRDNEQFF. The CDR3 DNA is TGTGCCACCAGCAGAGATCCGAGGGACAATGAGCAGTTCTTC.

V and J are TRBV7-2 and TRBJ2-1; 8 bases map to TRBD2. The CDR3 loop spans 15 amino acids. Germline V gene sequence: CDR1 SGHTA, CDR2 FQGNSA. V gave up 5 bases and J gave up 7 bases; unmatched junction bases: 10. The CDR3, as DNA: TGTGCCAGCAGCCTCTCCAAGCGGGAGACAAATGAGCAGTTCTTC. Encoded protein: CASSLSKRETNEQFF.

This clone was picked up a small number of times. J is TRBJ2-7 and V is TRBV6-5; 7 nucleotides align to TRBD2. The CDR3 extends over 14 amino acids. V shed 0 bases, J shed 3 bases, and the junction held 2 bases outside the gene matches. CDR1 MNHEY and CDR2 SVGAGI come from the germline V gene. The CDR3 DNA follows: TGTGCCAGCAGTTACTCGGCTAGCGGCTACGAGCAGTACTTC. Its translation is CASSYSASGYEQYF.

The chain has TRBV29-1 and TRBJ1-1; a possible D gene is TRBD1 (6 bases). V lost 0 bases and J 5 bases, leaving 22 bases between the germline ends. Germline V lookup: CDR1 SQVTM, CDR2 ANQGSEA. The length of the CDR3 is 17 residues. CDR3 amino acids: CSVEDPAGRGASTEAFF. CDR3 DNA sequence: TGCAGCGTTGAAGATCCCGCGGGGAGGGGGGCTTCAACTGAAGCTTTCTTT.

This clone was observed a few times. This chain links TRBV5-5 with TRBJ2-7; 12 bases align to TRBD1. The V segment lost 5 bases and the J segment 3 bases; nucleotides outside the gene matches: 6. The CDR3 extends over 15 amino acids. CDR1 SGHKS and CDR2 YYEKEE come from the germline V gene (reference sequence). The CDR3 sequence: CASSNRDRGHYEQYF. The CDR3 coding sequence is TGTGCCAGCAGTAACCGGGACAGGGGGCACTACGAGCAGTACTTC.

This clone has a handful of counts. V and J are TRBV11-2 and TRBJ2-7, with a possible D match to TRBD2 (7 bases). This CDR3 spans 12 amino acids. V lost 9 bases to trimming and J lost 5 bases, with 14 bases between them. In germline, CDR1 is SGHAT, CDR2 FQNNGV. DNA of the CDR3: TGTGCCAGTTGGGGGGGACATGACGAGCAGTACTTC. It specifies CASWGGHDEQYF.

This clone was seen a few times. The chain employs TRBV6-4 and TRBJ2-7, with D maybe TRBD2 (5 bases). From germline, CDR1 is MRHNA and CDR2 SNTAGT. Trimming removed 6 bases at V and 3 bases at J, with 21 bases between. This CDR3 is 16 amino acids long. CDR3 residues: CASRLPSGPGNYEQYF. CDR3 sequence (DNA): TGTGCCAGCAGACTGCCCAGCGGACCAGGCAACTACGAGCAGTACTTC.

V gene TRBV10-2 combines with J gene TRBJ2-3; 9 bases line up with TRBD2. The CDR3 consists of 15 residues. CDR1 WSHSY and CDR2 SAAADI come from the germline V gene. V was clipped by 7 bases and J by 4 bases; unmatched bases: 9. Here the CDR3 reads CASMIWREGPDTQYF. The CDR3 nucleotides read TGCGCCAGCATGATATGGCGGGAGGGCCCAGATACGCAGTATTTT.

V and J are TRBV28 and TRBJ1-2; unclear D gene. V shed 6 bases and J shed 4 bases, with 12 bases lying between them. This CDR3 region has 13 residues. The germline V gene has CDR1 MDHEN and CDR2 SYDVKM. CDR3 nucleotides: TGTGCCAGCAGACCGACACCCCTCTATGGCTACACCTTC. It encodes CASRPTPLYGYTF.

This clone was counted a single time. This chain joins TRBV4-1 and TRBJ2-2, with D possibly TRBD2 on 5 matching bases. CDR1 is MGHRA and CDR2 is YSYEKL in the germline V gene. CDR3 size: 16 residues. V was pared by 0 bases and J by 5 bases, with 13 bases between. Written as DNA, the CDR3 is TGCGCCAGCAGCCAAGATGAAAGTAGCGCGACCGGGGAGCTGTTTTTT. This codes for CASSQDESSATGELFF.

This chain joins TRBV5-1 and TRBJ1-2; D remains unclear. The CDR3 extends over 12 amino acids. Germline CDR1 reads SGHRS; CDR2 reads YFSETQ. Trimming stripped 7 bases from V and 14 bases from J, with 21 bases between. The CDR3 loop reads CASSPDEKGGTF. In DNA, the CDR3 is TGCGCCAGCTCCCCCGATGAAAAAGGTGGTACCTTC.

This clone occurred once. V and J are TRBV27 and TRBJ2-7; D is undetermined. V gave up 6 bases and J gave up 5 bases, with 11 bases separating them. The CDR3 is made up of 12 amino acids. The germline V gene has CDR1 MNHEY and CDR2 SMNVEV (reference sequence). This CDR3 is CASSSPVHEQYF. CDR3 DNA: TGTGCCAGCAGCTCCCCTGTCCACGAGCAGTACTTC.

Only a few counts were recorded for this clone. This chain uses TRBV5-6 with TRBJ2-1; D ambiguous. Germline V gene data show CDR1 as SGHDT and CDR2 as YYEEEE. The CDR3 consists of 13 residues. V was shortened by 0 bases and J by 5 bases, with 6 bases between the two germline ends. DNA of the CDR3: TGTGCCAGCAGCTTGGGGCCGGACAATGAGCAGTTCTTC. Translation: CASSLGPDNEQFF.

This sequence joins TRBV5-1 and TRBJ2-7, with 9 bases lining up with TRBD1. This CDR3 contains 15 residues. The J segment lost 2 bases and the V segment lost 2 bases, leaving 5 bases of the junction unmatched. Germline V gene sequence: CDR1 SGHRS, CDR2 YFSETQ. The CDR3 loop reads CASSFRTGVTYEQYF. CDR3 sequence (DNA): TGCGCCAGCAGCTTCCGGACAGGGGTCACCTACGAGCAGTACTTC.

This clone appeared a few times. This chain uses TRBV25-1 with TRBJ2-7, with 12 positions matching TRBD1. Germline CDR1 reads MGHDK; CDR2 reads SYGVNS. The CDR3 is 15 residues long. J lost 3 bases, V lost 5 bases, and 5 bases had no gene match. CDR3 sequence (DNA): TGTGCCAGCAGTAACCGGGACAGGGGGCACTACGAGCAGTACTTC. It is translated as CASSNRDRGHYEQYF.